This is a list of T cell receptor beta chains from one sample in a study of T cell repertoires in cytomegalovirus infection. TCRdb processed the reads anew with MiXCR; each CDR3 protein has one entry. The sample shows 150,000 or so distinct CDR3 sequences, 17% of them seen only once. The sequenced sample consisted of CD8+ T cells from PBMCs. All receptors come from a human donor in good health (CMV status not recorded). Some clones in this sample may be carry-over from other donors' samples. Each CDR3 is given without its conserved first and last residue.

>TRBJ1-2|TRBV20-1
SREDDANYGYT
>TRBJ2-1|TRBV7-9
ASSGLAGTSYNEQF
>TRBJ2-7|TRBV7-9
ASSLVAGERNEQY
>TRBJ1-4|TRBV3-1
ASSQESSVNEKLF
>TRBJ2-7|TRBV28
ASSLSGGDVEQY
>TRBJ2-2|TRBV4-2
ASSQVLPDRVETGELF
>TRBJ2-1|TRBV12-3/TRBV12-4
ASSLARGDEQF
>TRBJ2-1|TRBV4-1
ASSAGAPNEQF
>TRBJ2-7|TRBV19
ASSASQGYEQY
>TRBJ1-2|TRBV12-3/TRBV12-4
ASSPRTGRYGGGYT
>TRBJ2-2|TRBV7-6
ASRGSTGELF
>TRBJ2-7|TRBV7-9
ASSDGQGLFGQY
>TRBJ1-2|TRBV12-3/TRBV12-4
ASSRTGGYGYT
>TRBJ2-7|TRBV20-1
SARGSGTRYEQY
>TRBJ2-4|TRBV7-2
ASSVRGRDIQY
>TRBJ2-1|TRBV7-9
ASSLSSGSPNEQF
>TRBJ1-1|TRBV7-6
ASSLLGSEAF
>TRBJ2-1|TRBV7-2
ASSLLPPDEQF
>TRBJ1-5|TRBV7-2
ASSLSGQGDQPQH
>TRBJ2-7|TRBV7-9
ASSFPSGPNRYEQY